The present T cell receptor beta chain was sequenced within a study of cytomegalovirus exposure and HLA in healthy donors. Overall study findings and caveats: Near-uniform donor sequencing depth was presumed by presence/absence analyses.

Germline-derived CDR1 and CDR2 are LNHDA and SQIVND (reference sequence). The CDR3 loop spans 19 amino acids. The V and J ends lost 7 bases and 5 bases, in that order; junction bases with no gene match: 23. Worth noting for this clone: Its antigen is unknown.

PCR primers comprised 60 Vbeta and 13 Jbeta primers. The data were produced by immunoSEQ multiplex PCR, yet TCRdb's version contains in-frame clones alone and is incomplete. The data hold over 80,000 clones, with under 85% observed a single time. The V call is TRBV19, the J call TRBJ1-3, with 7 bases matching TRBD1. This receptor was obtained from a woman in her thirties or forties in good health and CMV-seronegative. Material for sequencing was PBMCs. CDR3 residues: CASNSMLTGSRASRNTIYF. Here the CDR3 DNA reads TGTGCCAGTAACAGTATGCTGACAGGGTCCCGCGCATCAAGAAACACCATATATTTT.